The TCR beta chain described here comes from a study of regulatory T cells in long-lasting Graves disease. The study, taken as a whole, reports: Favoring TRBV28, TRBJ1-2 and TRBJ2-5 was a feature seen in persistent disease. The study examined only peripheral blood, not thyroid tissue.

As to this clonotype: What it binds is not known.

Time point specified: persistent/refractory GD, antithyroid drugs over 5 years with positive TRAb. The TCR library used RNA extracted from PBMCs. Patient provenance is recorded as an endocrinology department in Xi'an, China. The authors built TCR beta libraries using iRepertoire HTBI primers and Arm-PCR of CDR3 regions. TCRdb redid the calling of the multiplex PCR reads with MiXCR, one entry per CDR3 protein. The sample lists 310,000 or so distinct CDR3 sequences; around a fifth were seen once. Germline CDR1 reads SEHNR; CDR2 reads FQNEAQ (reference sequence). There are 15 residues in the CDR3. The J segment lost 1 base and the V segment lost 5 bases, leaving 6 bases of the junction unmatched.

The TCR was taken from a female donor with Graves disease. The chain has TRBV7-9 and TRBJ1-1; 8 bases align to TRBD1. Specimen: peripheral blood mononuclear cells (PBMCs), collected when the disease was refractory, from a patient treated with antithyroid drugs. The DNA for the CDR3 is TGTGCCAGCAGCCAGAGACAGGGGCGGAACACTGAAGCTTTCTTT. It is translated as CASSQRQGRNTEAFF. The full variable domain, rest sourced from reference TRBV7-9 and TRBJ1-1, is DTGVSQNPRHKITKRGQNVTFRCDPISEHNRLYWYRQTLGQGPEFLTYFQNEAQLEKSRLLSDRFSAERPKGSFSTLEIQRTEQGDSAMYLCASSQRQGRNTEAFFGQGTRLTVV.